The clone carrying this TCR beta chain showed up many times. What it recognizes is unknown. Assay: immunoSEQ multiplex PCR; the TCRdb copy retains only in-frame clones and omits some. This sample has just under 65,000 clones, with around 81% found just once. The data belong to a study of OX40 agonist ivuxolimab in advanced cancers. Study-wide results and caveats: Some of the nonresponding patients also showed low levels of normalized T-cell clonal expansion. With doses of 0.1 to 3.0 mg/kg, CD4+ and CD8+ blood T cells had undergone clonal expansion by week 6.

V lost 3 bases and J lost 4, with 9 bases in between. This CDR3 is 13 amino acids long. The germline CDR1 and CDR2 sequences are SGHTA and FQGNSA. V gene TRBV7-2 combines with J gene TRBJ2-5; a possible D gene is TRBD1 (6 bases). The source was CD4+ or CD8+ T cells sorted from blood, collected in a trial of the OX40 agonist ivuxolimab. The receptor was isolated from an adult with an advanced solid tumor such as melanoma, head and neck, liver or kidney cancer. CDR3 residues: CASSFKQGETQYF. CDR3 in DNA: TGTGCCAGCAGCTTTAAACAGGGAGAGACCCAGTACTTC. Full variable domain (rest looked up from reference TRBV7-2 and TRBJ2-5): GAGVSQSPSNKVTEKGKDVELRCDPISGHTALYWYRQSLGQGLEFLIYFQGNSAPDKSGLPSDRFSAERTGGSVSTLTIQRTQQEDSAVYLCASSFKQGETQYFGPGTRLLVL.